This entry lists 20 T cell receptor beta chains sequenced from one sample in a study of tissue T cells after allogeneic stem cell transplantation. This sample's time point: mouse harvest day 14 after allogeneic transplant. Each mouse received 10^7 T-cell-depleted marrow cells plus 10^6 splenic CD5+ T cells by tail vein. Here immunoSEQ multiplex PCR was the method, and the copy in TCRdb shows in-frame clones only, minus some. The table shows about 3,100 clones, with 40% to 55% occurring only once. The sequenced material came from gut tissue. Receptor source: a female BALB/c mouse given C57BL/6 T cells with graft-versus-host disease after an allogeneic hematopoietic cell transplant.

This clone was picked up a small number of times. Gene and germline names: mouse. The missing CDR3 end, 1 residue past where the read stops, is filled in from the germline J gene. This chain joins TRBV1 and TRBJ2-7; 9 nucleotides line up with TRBD2. J was trimmed by 7 bases and V by 1 base; bases with no gene match: 2. This CDR3 has 13 amino acids. CDR1 and CDR2 from the germline V gene are NSQYPW and LRSPGD (reference sequence). CDR3 sequence: CTCSAAWGGEQYF. CDR3 bases read: TGCACCTGCAGTGCAGCCTGGGGGGGGGAACAGTAC. Full variable domain (rest looked up from reference TRBV1 and TRBJ2-7): VTLLEQNPRWRLVPRGQAVNLRCILKNSQYPWMSWYQQDLQKQLQWLFTLRSPGDKEVKSLPGADYLATRVTDTELRLQVANMSQGRTLYCTCSAAWGGEQYFGPGTRLTVL.

This clone was counted only a few times. Gene names are the mouse ones. Partial CDR3 DNA: TGTGCCTGGAGTCACGGGACTGGGGATTATGAACAGTAC. Translation: CAWSHGTGDYEQY. The whole CDR3 is CAWSHGTGDYEQYF. The gene calls are TRBV31 and TRBJ2-7; 10 bases map to TRBD2. The read comes to an end 1 residue before the CDR3 does, leaving the germline J gene to fill in the end. Germline-derived CDR1 and CDR2 are GKSSPN and SITVG. The trim removed 1 base at V and 4 bases at J, leaving 4 bases unmatched. CDR3 length: 14 amino acids.

As regards this clone: The germline and genes are mouse ones. Read data end 1 residue before the CDR3 end; the end is taken from the germline J gene. The V call is TRBV3, the J call TRBJ2-2; D gene ambiguous. Trimming removed 4 bases from V and 0 bases from J, with 3 bases in between. The CDR3 has 13 amino acids. The germline V gene has CDR1 SNHLY and CDR2 FYNGKV (reference sequence). The DNA read from the CDR3 is TGTGCCAGCAGCTCCACAAACACCGGGCAGCTCTAC. Its translation is CASSSTNTGQLY. Given in full, the CDR3 is CASSSTNTGQLYF.

This clone was seen more than once but under ten times. Mouse germline and gene names are used. The observed sequence ends 1 residue before the CDR3 terminus, with the missing tail filled in from the germline J gene. This sequence joins TRBV23 and TRBJ1-4; TRBD1, the D gene given by the table, was not confirmed from the DNA. CDR1 KGHTA and CDR2 FQNQQP come from the germline V gene. This CDR3 contains 14 residues. The CDR3 is CSSSHPTTNERLFF. The sequenced CDR3 bases are TGCTCCAGCAGTCACCCGACAACCAACGAAAGATTATTT.

Worth noting for this clone: All gene names here are mouse names. The CDR3 DNA, read in part, is TGTGCCAGCAGTCTGGGCAGAAACTCCGACTACACC. Translating it yields CASSLGRNSDYT. The full CDR3 sequence reads CASSLGRNSDYTF. The rearrangement links TRBV24 to TRBJ1-2; D unresolved. Sequencing ends 1 residue short of the CDR3 end; the germline J gene provides the rest. The germline V and J ends were trimmed by 2 bases and 1 base, with 5 bases remaining between them. Germline CDR1 reads KGHTA; CDR2 reads FRNEEI. CDR3 length equals 13 residues.

This clone has more than one count but fewer than ten. The germline and genes are mouse ones. The read ends 1 residue shy of where the CDR3 ends; the end is completed using the germline J gene. The chain carries TRBV3 and TRBJ2-2, with TRBD2 identical over 10 bases. V was pared by 2 bases and J by 4 bases, with 4 bases of the junction left unmatched. The CDR3 covers 16 residues. Germline CDR1 reads SNHLY; CDR2 reads FYNGKV (reference sequence). The CDR3 sequence is CASSLLGGRGTGQLYF. CDR3 DNA (partial): TGTGCCAGCAGCTTACTGGGGGGGCGCGGCACCGGGCAGCTCTAC.

As for this clone: Any gene name here is a mouse gene name. The read gets to within 1 residue of the CDR3 end, and the germline J gene fills in the rest. The chain uses TRBV1 and TRBJ1-2, with D uncertain. The CDR3 runs 13 residues. Trimming removed 1 base from V and 0 bases from J, with 3 bases in between. Germline CDR1 and CDR2: NSQYPW and LRSPGD (reference sequence). The CDR3 spells CTCSAAANSDYTF. The part of the CDR3 DNA that was read is TGCACCTGCAGTGCAGCAGCAAACTCCGACTACACC.

Note on this clone: These gene names are mouse names. The CDR3 is cut off 1 residue early in the read; its end comes from the germline J gene. The gene calls are TRBV26 and TRBJ1-1; D remains unclear. V dropped 2 bases and J dropped 2 bases, with 6 bases sitting between them. Germline V gene sequence: CDR1 KGHPV, CDR2 FQNQEV (reference sequence). This CDR3 comprises 13 residues. The part of the CDR3 DNA that was read is TGTGCCAGCAGTCTGGCATCCAACACAGAAGTCTTC. It is translated as CASSLASNTEVF. Given in full, the CDR3 is CASSLASNTEVFF.

As to this clone: These gene names are mouse names. Coverage ceases 1 residue before the CDR3 finishes, and the germline J gene fills in the end. The gene calls are TRBV26 and TRBJ2-1; D not certain. V was cut by 3 bases and J by 0 bases, with 6 bases left in between. The CDR3 contains 14 residues. Germline assignment: CDR1 KGHPV and CDR2 FQNQEV (reference sequence). CDR3 protein: CASSLRRNYAEQFF. Partial CDR3 DNA: TGTGCCAGCAGTCTCCGGCGTAACTATGCTGAGCAGTTC. Full variable domain (missing parts from reference TRBV26 and TRBJ2-1): NSKVIQTPRYLVKGQGQKAKMRCIPEKGHPVVFWYQQNKNNEFKFLINFQNQEVLQQIDMTEKRFSAECPSNSPCSLEIQSSEAGDSALYLCASSLRRNYAEQFFGPGTRLTVL.

About this clone itself: The gene names here belong to mouse. The read ends 1 residue shy of where the CDR3 ends; the end is completed using the germline J gene. The chain recombines TRBV16 with TRBJ2-1; 8 nucleotides agree with TRBD2. V lost 0 bases to trimming and J lost 6 bases; unmatched junction nucleotides: 4. The CDR3 covers 15 residues. Germline V lookup: CDR1 SGHSA, CDR2 FRNQAP. CDR3 residues: CASSLEGGALAEQFF. Incomplete CDR3 DNA: TGTGCAAGCAGCTTAGAGGGGGGGGCGCTTGCTGAGCAGTTC.

This clone was seen more than once but under ten times. The genes and germline here are from mouse. Sequencing ends 1 residue short of the CDR3 end; the germline J gene provides the rest. This chain uses TRBV15 with TRBJ1-1; no clear D. Between the trimmed V and J ends, which lost 3 bases and 3 bases, there was a span of 8 bases. The length of the CDR3 is 13 residues. Germline loops: CDR1 SGHND, CDR2 FRSKSL. The CDR3 DNA, read in part, is TGTGCCAGCAGTTTGAGGGTAGACACAGAAGTCTTC. It specifies CASSLRVDTEVF. The CDR3 as a whole reads CASSLRVDTEVFF.

A word on this clone: Mouse germline and gene names are used. The read gets to within 1 residue of the CDR3 end, and the germline J gene fills in the rest. This rearrangement joins TRBV26 to TRBJ2-4; 8 nucleotides line up with TRBD2. The junction had 2 bases not matched to a gene; V was cut back by 0 bases and J by 0 bases. The CDR3 contains 16 residues. Germline V CDR1 and CDR2: KGHPV, FQNQEV (reference sequence). The CDR3 spells CASSLSGGPSQNTLYF. CDR3 DNA (partial): TGTGCCAGCAGTCTGTCGGGGGGGCCGAGTCAAAACACCTTGTAC.

Comments on this clone: Germline and genes here are mouse. The read gets to within 1 residue of the CDR3 end, and the germline J gene fills in the rest. The chain joins TRBV5 to TRBJ2-3, with D unclear. The CDR3 contains 14 residues. Trimming stripped 0 bases from V and 3 bases from J, with 7 bases between. Germline values: CDR1 LGHNA, CDR2 YNLKQL (reference sequence). The CDR3 loop reads CASSQDRGAETLYF. The covered CDR3 bases are TGTGCCAGCAGCCAAGATAGAGGCGCAGAAACGCTGTAT.

On this clone itself: Gene and germline names: mouse. The read comes to an end 1 residue before the CDR3 does, leaving the germline J gene to fill in the end. The chain joins TRBV26 to TRBJ1-4; TRBD1 matches 7 bases. Germline V gene data show CDR1 as KGHPV and CDR2 as FQNQEV (reference sequence). The CDR3 is made up of 15 amino acids. V shed 6 bases and J 4 bases; nucleotides not matched to a gene: 8. CDR3 bases read: TGTGCCAGCAGCCTGACAGGGTGGAGCAACGAAAGATTATTT. As protein: CASSLTGWSNERLF. The entire CDR3 sequence reads CASSLTGWSNERLFF.

This clone is termed medium-sized (0.01 to 0.1%). Gene names are the mouse ones. This chain's CDR3 is CASSPDWGSSYEQYF. CDR3 DNA, as far as it was read: TGTGCCAGCAGCCCTGACTGGGGGAGCTCCTATGAACAGTAC. This sequence joins TRBV19 and TRBJ2-7; 9 nucleotides match TRBD2. Sequencing ends 1 residue short of the CDR3 end; the germline J gene provides the rest. CDR1 is FNHDT, CDR2 SITEND, per germline (reference sequence). J gave up 0 bases and V 5 bases, and 6 bases lay outside the gene matches. CDR3 size: 15 residues.

Comments on this clone: Each gene name is a mouse one. From the germline J gene comes the end of the CDR3, since the read stops 1 residue before it. This rearrangement joins TRBV14 to TRBJ2-5; 9 bases are shared with TRBD2. The CDR3 sequence is 13 residues long. Per the germline V gene, CDR1 is SGHDT and CDR2 is FRDEAV. With 2 bases clipped from V and 7 bases from J, the junction kept 2 bases outside the gene matches. CDR3 bases read: TGTGCCAGCAGTTTGCTGGGGGGGTACACCCAGTAC. As protein: CASSLLGGYTQY. The whole CDR3 sequence reads CASSLLGGYTQYF.

Note on this clone: Mouse germline and gene names are used. The read ends 1 residue shy of where the CDR3 ends; the end is completed using the germline J gene. V is TRBV1 and J is TRBJ1-1, with 9 bases matching TRBD1. The CDR3 has 14 amino acids. V lost 4 bases and J lost 1; bases outside the gene matches: 1. The germline gives CDR1 NSQYPW, CDR2 LRSPGD (reference sequence). CDR3 protein: CTCSVGQGNTEVFF. CDR3 DNA, as far as it was read: TGCACCTGCAGTGTGGGACAGGGAAACACAGAAGTCTTC.

This clone was found a few times. The genes and germline here are from mouse. The CDR3 goes on 1 residue after the read ends, and that part is filled in from the germline J gene. V is TRBV31 and J is TRBJ2-2; TRBD1 is a possible D gene (6 bases). The CDR3 sequence is 14 residues long. The ends were cut back, 1 base at V and 2 bases at J, with 8 bases in the middle. In germline, CDR1 is GKSSPN, CDR2 SITVG. The CDR3 DNA, read in part, is TGTGCCTGGAGTCCCCAGGGGAACACCGGGCAGCTCTAC. As protein: CAWSPQGNTGQLY. The entire CDR3 protein reads CAWSPQGNTGQLYF.

This clone was recorded once. Genes here carry mouse names. Coverage ceases 1 residue before the CDR3 finishes, and the germline J gene fills in the end. The V call is TRBV15, the J call TRBJ2-7; TRBD2 agrees at 9 bases. Trimming at V came to 1 base and at J to 3 bases, leaving 1 base not matched to a gene. The CDR3 is 14 residues long. Germline V lookup: CDR1 SGHND, CDR2 FRSKSL. CDR3 amino acids: CASSLGGLGYEQYF. CDR3 bases read: TGTGCCAGCAGTTTAGGGGGACTGGGCTATGAACAGTAC.

This clone was counted between two and nine times. Germline and genes: mouse. The read comes to an end 1 residue before the CDR3 does, leaving the germline J gene to fill in the end. J is TRBJ2-3 and V is TRBV13-1; 8 bases agree with TRBD2. The length of the CDR3 is 16 residues. Trimming took 2 bases from V and 0 from J; bases not matched to a gene: 5. The germline gives CDR1 NSHNY, CDR2 SYGAGN. The part of the CDR3 DNA that was read is TGTGCCAGCAGTGACTGGGGGGCCCTTAGTGCAGAAACGCTGTAT. It specifies CASSDWGALSAETLY. The full CDR3 protein is CASSDWGALSAETLYF.